This T cell receptor beta chain was retrieved from a study of CD8+CD57+ T cells in acquired aplastic anemia. Study at large: An average of roughly 2.9 ug of DNA was obtained from sorted CD4+ and CD8+ cells.

It was genomic DNA that served as the template for profiling TCR beta VDJ and CDR3. TCRdb re-called the reads through MiXCR, storing one row per CDR3 protein. The sample carries some 120,000 distinct CDR3 sequences, 58% recorded once. This CDR3 comprises 16 residues. Trimming took 0 bases from V and 3 from J; bases not matched to a gene: 7. Per germline, CDR1 LGHNA and CDR2 YNFKEQ. Selection for sequencing was limited to patients who had shown CD8+CD57+ cell expansion by flow cytometry. Prior therapy had not been administered to any patient at the time of blood sampling. The sample was sorted CD4+, CD8+, or CD8+CD57+ T cells (not recorded which) from PBMCs. The source is a human donor with aplastic anemia. The chain recombines TRBV4-2 with TRBJ1-2, with TRBD1 matching over 7 bases. DNA of the CDR3: TGTGCCAGCAGCCAAGATGATTCAGGGGGAGACTATGGCTACACCTTC. Translation: CASSQDDSGGDYGYTF.